This T cell receptor beta chain was found in a study of T cell changes during pregnancy in multiple sclerosis. Germline V gives CDR1 ENHRY, CDR2 SYGVKD. This CDR3 has 12 residues. Losses at the gene ends were 5 bases for V and 9 bases for J; bases not matched to a gene: 3. Only in-frame clones appear in the TCRdb table, and some are missing; sequencing was by immunoSEQ multiplex PCR. Of about 70,000 clones listed, almost 95% are singletons. Source: peripheral blood, taken before pregnancy. This chain connects TRBV10-3 to TRBJ2-1; TRBD2 agrees at 8 bases. The TCR was taken from a female donor with multiple sclerosis, enrolled in a pregnancy study. CDR3 sequence (DNA): TGTGCCATCAGTAGCGGGGGACCTGAGCAGTTCTTC. This encodes CAISSGGPEQFF.